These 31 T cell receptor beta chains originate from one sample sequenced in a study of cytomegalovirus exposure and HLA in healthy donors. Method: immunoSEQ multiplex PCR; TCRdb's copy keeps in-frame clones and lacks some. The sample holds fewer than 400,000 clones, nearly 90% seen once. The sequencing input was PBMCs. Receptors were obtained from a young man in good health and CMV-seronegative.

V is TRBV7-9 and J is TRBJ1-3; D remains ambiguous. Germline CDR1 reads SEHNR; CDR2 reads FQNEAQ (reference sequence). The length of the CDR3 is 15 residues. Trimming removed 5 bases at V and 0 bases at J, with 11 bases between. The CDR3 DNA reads TGTGCCAGCAGCCCAGACTCCTACTCTGGAAACACCATATATTTT. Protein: CASSPDSYSGNTIYF.

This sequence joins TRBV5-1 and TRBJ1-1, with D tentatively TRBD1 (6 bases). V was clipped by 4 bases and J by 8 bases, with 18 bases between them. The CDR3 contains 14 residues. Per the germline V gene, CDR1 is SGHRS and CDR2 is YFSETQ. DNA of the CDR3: TGCGCCAGCAGCCCCACCCGACAGGCTCAGGAAGCTTTCTTT. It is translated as CASSPTRQAQEAFF.

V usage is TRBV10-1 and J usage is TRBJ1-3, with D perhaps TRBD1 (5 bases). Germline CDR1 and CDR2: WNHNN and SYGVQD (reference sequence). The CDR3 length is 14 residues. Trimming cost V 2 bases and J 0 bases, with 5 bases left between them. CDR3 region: CASSEDSSGNTIYF. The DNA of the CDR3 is TGCGCCAGCAGTGAGGACAGCTCTGGAAACACCATATATTTT.

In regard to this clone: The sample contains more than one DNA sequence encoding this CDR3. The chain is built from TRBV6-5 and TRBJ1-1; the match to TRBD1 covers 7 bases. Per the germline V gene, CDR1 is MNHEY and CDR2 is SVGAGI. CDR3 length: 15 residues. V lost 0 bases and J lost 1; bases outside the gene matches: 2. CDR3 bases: TGTGCCAGCAGTTACTCGAGGACAGGGAACACTGAAGCTTTCTTT. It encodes CASSYSRTGNTEAFF.

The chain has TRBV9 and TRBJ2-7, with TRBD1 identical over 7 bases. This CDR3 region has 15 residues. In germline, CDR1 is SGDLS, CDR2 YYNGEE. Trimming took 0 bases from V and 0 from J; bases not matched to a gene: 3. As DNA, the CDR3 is TGTGCCAGCAGCGTAGCAGGGGGACCCTCCTACGAGCAGTACTTC. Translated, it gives CASSVAGGPSYEQYF.

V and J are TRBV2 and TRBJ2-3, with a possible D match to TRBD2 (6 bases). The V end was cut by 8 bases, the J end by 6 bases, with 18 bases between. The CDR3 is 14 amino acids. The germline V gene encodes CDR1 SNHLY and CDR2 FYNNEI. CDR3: CASFGDSGEDTQYF. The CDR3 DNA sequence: TGTGCCAGCTTCGGGGACTCCGGCGAGGATACGCAGTATTTT.

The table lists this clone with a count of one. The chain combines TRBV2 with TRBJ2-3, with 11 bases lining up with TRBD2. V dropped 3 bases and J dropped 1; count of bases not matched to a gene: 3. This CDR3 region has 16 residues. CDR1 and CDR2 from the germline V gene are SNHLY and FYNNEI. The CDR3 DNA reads TGTGCCAGCAGTGACTCGACTAGCGGGGGCACAGATACGCAGTATTTT. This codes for CASSDSTSGGTDTQYF.

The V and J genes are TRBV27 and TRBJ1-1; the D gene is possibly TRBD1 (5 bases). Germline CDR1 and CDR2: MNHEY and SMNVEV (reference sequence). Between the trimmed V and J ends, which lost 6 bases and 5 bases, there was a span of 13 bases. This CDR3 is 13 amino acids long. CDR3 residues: CASSHLGGTEAFF. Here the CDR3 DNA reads TGTGCCAGCAGCCACCTGGGGGGTACTGAAGCTTTCTTT.

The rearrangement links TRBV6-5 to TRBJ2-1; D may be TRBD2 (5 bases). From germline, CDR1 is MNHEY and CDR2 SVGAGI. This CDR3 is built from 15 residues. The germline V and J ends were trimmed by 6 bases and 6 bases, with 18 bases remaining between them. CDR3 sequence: CASRPGQTLANEQFF. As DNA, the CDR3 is TGTGCCAGCAGGCCCGGGCAGACGCTAGCCAATGAGCAGTTCTTC.

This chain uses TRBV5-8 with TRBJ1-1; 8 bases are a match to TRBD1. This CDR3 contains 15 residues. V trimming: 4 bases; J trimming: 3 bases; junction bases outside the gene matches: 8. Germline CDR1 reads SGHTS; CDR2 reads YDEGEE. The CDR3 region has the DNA TGTGCCAGCAGCGGGGGGACAGGTCGGTACACTGAAGCTTTCTTT. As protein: CASSGGTGRYTEAFF.

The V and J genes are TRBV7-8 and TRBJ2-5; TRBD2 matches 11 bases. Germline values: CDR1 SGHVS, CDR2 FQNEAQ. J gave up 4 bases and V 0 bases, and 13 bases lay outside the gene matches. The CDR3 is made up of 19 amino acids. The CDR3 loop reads CASSLAHRSLAGGGETQYF. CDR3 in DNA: TGTGCCAGCAGCTTAGCGCATCGGAGTCTAGCGGGGGGAGGAGAGACCCAGTACTTC.

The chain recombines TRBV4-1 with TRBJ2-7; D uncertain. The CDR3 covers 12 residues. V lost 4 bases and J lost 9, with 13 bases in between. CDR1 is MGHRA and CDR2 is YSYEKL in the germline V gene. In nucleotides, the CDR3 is TGCGCCAGCAGCCCGAACATGATTCGGCAGTACTTC. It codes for CASSPNMIRQYF.

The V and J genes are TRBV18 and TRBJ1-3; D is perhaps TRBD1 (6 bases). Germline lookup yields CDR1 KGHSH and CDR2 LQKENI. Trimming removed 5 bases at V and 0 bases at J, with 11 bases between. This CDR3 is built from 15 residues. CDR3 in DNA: TGTGCCAGCTCAACGGACAGCCTCTCTGGAAACACCATATATTTT. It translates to CASSTDSLSGNTIYF.

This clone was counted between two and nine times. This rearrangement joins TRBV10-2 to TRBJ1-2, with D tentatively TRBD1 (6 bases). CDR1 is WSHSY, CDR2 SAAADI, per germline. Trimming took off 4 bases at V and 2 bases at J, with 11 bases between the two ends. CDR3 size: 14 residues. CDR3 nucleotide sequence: TGCGCCAGCAGTGTTTCGCAGGGGAACTATGGCTACACCTTC. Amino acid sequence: CASSVSQGNYGYTF.

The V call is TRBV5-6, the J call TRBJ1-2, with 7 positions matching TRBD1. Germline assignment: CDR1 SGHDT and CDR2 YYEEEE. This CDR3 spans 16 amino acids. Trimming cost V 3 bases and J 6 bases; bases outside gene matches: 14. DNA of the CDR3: TGTGCCAGCAGCTGGGGGACAGAAGGAATCACCAATGGCTACACCTTC. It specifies CASSWGTEGITNGYTF.

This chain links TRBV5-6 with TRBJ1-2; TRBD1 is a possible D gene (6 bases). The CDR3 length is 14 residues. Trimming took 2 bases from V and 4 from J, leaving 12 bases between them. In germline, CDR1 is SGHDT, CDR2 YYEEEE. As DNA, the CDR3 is TGTGCCAGCAGCTTTGAGGGGGTGATCTATGGCTACACCTTC. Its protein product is CASSFEGVIYGYTF.

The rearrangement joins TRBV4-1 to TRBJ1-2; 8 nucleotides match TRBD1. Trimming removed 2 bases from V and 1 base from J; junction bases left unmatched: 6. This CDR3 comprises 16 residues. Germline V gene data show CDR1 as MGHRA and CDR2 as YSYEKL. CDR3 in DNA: TGCGCCAGCAGCCAACCGGGACAGGAGGATAACTATGGCTACACCTTC. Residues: CASSQPGQEDNYGYTF.

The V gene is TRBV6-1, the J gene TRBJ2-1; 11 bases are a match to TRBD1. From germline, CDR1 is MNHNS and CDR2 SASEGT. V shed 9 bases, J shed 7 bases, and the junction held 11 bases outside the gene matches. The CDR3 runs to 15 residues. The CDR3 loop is CASQPGTGGTNEQFF. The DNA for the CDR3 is TGTGCCAGTCAACCGGGGACAGGGGGTACAAATGAGCAGTTCTTC.

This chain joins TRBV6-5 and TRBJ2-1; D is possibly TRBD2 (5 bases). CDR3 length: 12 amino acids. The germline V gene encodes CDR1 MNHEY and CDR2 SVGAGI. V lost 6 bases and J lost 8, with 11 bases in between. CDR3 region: CASRTHGDEQFF. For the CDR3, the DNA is TGTGCCAGCAGAACGCACGGGGATGAGCAGTTCTTC.

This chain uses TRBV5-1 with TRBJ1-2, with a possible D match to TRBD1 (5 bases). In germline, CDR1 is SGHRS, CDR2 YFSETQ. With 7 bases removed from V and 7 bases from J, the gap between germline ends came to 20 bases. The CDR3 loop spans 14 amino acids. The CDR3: CASRPLGGSVGYTF. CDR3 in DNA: TGCGCCAGCCGACCTTTGGGGGGTAGTGTTGGCTACACCTTC.

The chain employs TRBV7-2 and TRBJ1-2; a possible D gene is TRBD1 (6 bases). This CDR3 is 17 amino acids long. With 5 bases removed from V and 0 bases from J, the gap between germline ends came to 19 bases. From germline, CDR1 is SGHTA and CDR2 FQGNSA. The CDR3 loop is CASSPKHNRVPNYGYTF. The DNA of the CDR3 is TGTGCCAGCAGCCCTAAACATAACAGGGTTCCTAACTATGGCTACACCTTC.

The CDR3 bases are TGTGCCAGCAGCTTAGCGAACTATGGCCACGAGCAGTACTTC. Translating it yields CASSLANYGHEQYF. The V and J genes are TRBV13 and TRBJ2-7; D not resolved. The CDR3 is 14 amino acids. The V end was cut by 1 base, the J end by 5 bases, with 12 bases between. Germline-derived CDR1 and CDR2 are PRHDT and FYEKMQ (reference sequence).

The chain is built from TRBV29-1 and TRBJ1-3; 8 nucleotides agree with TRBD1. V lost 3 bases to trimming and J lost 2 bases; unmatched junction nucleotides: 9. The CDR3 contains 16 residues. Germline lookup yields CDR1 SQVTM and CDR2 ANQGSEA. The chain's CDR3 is CSVEGPTGDTGNTIYF. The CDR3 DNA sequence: TGCAGCGTTGAGGGTCCGACAGGGGATACTGGAAACACCATATATTTT.

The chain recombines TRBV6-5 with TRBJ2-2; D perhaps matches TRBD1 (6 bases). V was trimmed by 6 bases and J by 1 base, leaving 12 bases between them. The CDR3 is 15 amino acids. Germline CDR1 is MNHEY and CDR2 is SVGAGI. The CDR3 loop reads CASRGRDKNTGELFF. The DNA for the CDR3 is TGTGCCAGCAGAGGAAGGGACAAGAACACCGGGGAGCTGTTTTTT.

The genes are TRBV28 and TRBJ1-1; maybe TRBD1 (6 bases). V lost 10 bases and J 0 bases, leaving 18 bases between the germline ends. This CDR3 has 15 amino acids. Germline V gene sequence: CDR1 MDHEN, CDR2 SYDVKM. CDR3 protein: CATQTGGHMNTEAFF. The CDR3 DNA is TGTGCCACTCAGACGGGGGGCCACATGAACACTGAAGCTTTCTTT.

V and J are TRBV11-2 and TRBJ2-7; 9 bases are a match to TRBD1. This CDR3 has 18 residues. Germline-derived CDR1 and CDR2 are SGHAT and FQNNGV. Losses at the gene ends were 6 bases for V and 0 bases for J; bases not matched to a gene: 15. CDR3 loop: CASSFGTGNLMSSYEQYF. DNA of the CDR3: TGTGCCAGCAGTTTTGGGACAGGGAACTTAATGAGCTCCTACGAGCAGTACTTC. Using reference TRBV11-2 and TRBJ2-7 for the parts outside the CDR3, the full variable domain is EAGVAQSPRYKIIEKRQSVAFWCNPISGHATLYWYQQILGQGPKLLIQFQNNGVVDDSQLPKDRFSAERLKGVDSTLKIQPAKLEDSAVYLCASSFGTGNLMSSYEQYFGPGTRLTVT.

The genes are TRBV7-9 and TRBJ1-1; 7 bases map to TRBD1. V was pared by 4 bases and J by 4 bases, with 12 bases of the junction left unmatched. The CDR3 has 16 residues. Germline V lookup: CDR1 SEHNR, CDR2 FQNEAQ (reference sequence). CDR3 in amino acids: CASSSETGVWGTEAFF. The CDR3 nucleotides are TGTGCCAGCAGCTCAGAAACAGGGGTCTGGGGCACTGAAGCTTTCTTT.

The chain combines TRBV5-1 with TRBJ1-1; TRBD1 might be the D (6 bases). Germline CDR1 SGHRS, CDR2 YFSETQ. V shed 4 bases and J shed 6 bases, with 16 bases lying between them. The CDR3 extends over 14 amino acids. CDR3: CASSQNLRTAEAFF. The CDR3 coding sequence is TGCGCCAGCAGCCAGAACTTAAGGACAGCTGAAGCTTTCTTT.

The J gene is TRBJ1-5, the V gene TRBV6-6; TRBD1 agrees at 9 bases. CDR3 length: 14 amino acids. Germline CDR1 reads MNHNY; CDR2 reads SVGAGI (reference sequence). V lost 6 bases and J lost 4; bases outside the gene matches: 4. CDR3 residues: CASRPGQGNQPQHF. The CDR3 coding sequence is TGTGCCAGCAGACCGGGACAGGGAAATCAGCCCCAGCATTTT.

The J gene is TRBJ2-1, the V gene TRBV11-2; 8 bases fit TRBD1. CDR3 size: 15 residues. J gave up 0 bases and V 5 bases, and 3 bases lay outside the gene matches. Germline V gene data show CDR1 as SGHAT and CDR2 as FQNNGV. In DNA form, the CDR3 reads TGTGCCAGCAGCAATACAGGGGGCTCCTACAATGAGCAGTTCTTC. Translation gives CASSNTGGSYNEQFF.

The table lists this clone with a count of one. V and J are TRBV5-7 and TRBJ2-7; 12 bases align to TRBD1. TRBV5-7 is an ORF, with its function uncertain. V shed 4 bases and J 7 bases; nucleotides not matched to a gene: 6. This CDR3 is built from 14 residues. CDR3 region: CASSPGQGADEQYF. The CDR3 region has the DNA TGTGCCAGCAGCCCGGGACAGGGGGCCGATGAGCAGTACTTC.